These 32 T cell receptor beta chains came from one sample sequenced in a study of OX40 agonist ivuxolimab in advanced cancers. TCRdb keeps only in-frame clones here, not all; method: immunoSEQ multiplex PCR. The data hold 77,000 or so clones, with around 80% observed a single time. Sequencing used CD4+ or CD8+ T cells sorted from blood, obtained in a trial of the OX40 agonist ivuxolimab. The receptor source for this set is an adult with an advanced solid tumor such as melanoma, head and neck, liver or kidney cancer.

The genes are TRBV7-8 and TRBJ2-7; tentatively, D is TRBD1 or TRBD2 (5 bases each). In germline, CDR1 is SGHVS, CDR2 FQNEAQ. V gave up 1 base and J gave up 3 bases, with 10 bases separating them. This CDR3 is built from 14 residues. CDR3 DNA: TGTGCCAGCAGCTTAGTTCAGGGAGTCTACGAGCAGTACTTC. This sequence encodes CASSLVQGVYEQYF.

The chain is built from TRBV9 and TRBJ1-5; the D is unclear. Germline assignment: CDR1 SGDLS and CDR2 YYNGEE. This CDR3 contains 13 residues. V was cut by 2 bases and J by 7 bases, with 10 bases left in between. CDR3 nucleotide sequence: TGTGCCAGCAGCGTCGCATTAGGACAGCCCCAGCATTTT. Its protein product is CASSVALGQPQHF.

The chain combines TRBV5-1 with TRBJ2-2; the D gene is possibly TRBD1 (6 bases). Between the trimmed V and J ends, which lost 7 bases and 2 bases, there was a span of 12 bases. This CDR3 comprises 14 residues. Germline V gives CDR1 SGHRS, CDR2 YFSETQ. CDR3 DNA sequence: TGCGCCAGCTTGAAGGACAGCAACACCGGGGAGCTGTTTTTT. Encoded protein: CASLKDSNTGELFF.

This chain links TRBV7-2 with TRBJ1-5; D uncertain. The V gene's germline CDR1 is SGHTA and CDR2 FQGNSA. V was pared by 0 bases and J by 5 bases, with 8 bases between. There are 14 residues in the CDR3. Here the CDR3 reads CASSLAGVDQPQHF. DNA for the CDR3: TGTGCCAGCAGCTTAGCCGGAGTAGATCAGCCCCAGCATTTT.

This sequence joins TRBV28 and TRBJ1-5; 8 nucleotides agree with TRBD1. The J segment lost 7 bases and the V segment lost 4 bases, leaving 9 bases of the junction unmatched. In germline, CDR1 is MDHEN, CDR2 SYDVKM. CDR3 size: 15 residues. Written as DNA, the CDR3 is TGTGCCAGCAGTTCCGGACAGGGTGGCGGACAGCCCCAGCATTTT. It is translated as CASSSGQGGGQPQHF.

This rearrangement joins TRBV9 to TRBJ2-2, with 9 bases fitting TRBD2. J was trimmed by 6 bases and V by 0 bases; bases with no gene match: 6. Looked up from germline, CDR1 is SGDLS and CDR2 is YYNGEE. The CDR3 runs 16 residues. DNA of the CDR3: TGTGCCAGCAGCGTAGGGGGTAGCGGGAGTTCCGGGGAGCTGTTTTTT. Its protein is CASSVGGSGSSGELFF.

The chain employs TRBV6-6 and TRBJ2-2; the D gene could be TRBD1 or TRBD2 (5 bases each). Germline V CDR1 and CDR2: MNHNY, SVGAGI (reference sequence). There are 15 residues in the CDR3. The V end lost 5 bases, the J end lost 4 bases, and 14 bases lay between the germline ends. The CDR3 bases are TGTGCCAGCAGTCTAGAGGGACCGAGCACCGGGGAGCTGTTTTTT. This codes for CASSLEGPSTGELFF.

The chain joins TRBV4-3 to TRBJ2-3, with 9 nucleotides matching TRBD1. Germline V gene lookup returns CDR1 LGHNA and CDR2 YSLEER. Trimming cost V 0 bases and J 7 bases; bases outside gene matches: 8. The CDR3 runs to 16 residues. The CDR3 protein is CASSQDPGQGFHTQYF. CDR3 bases: TGCGCCAGCAGCCAAGACCCGGGACAGGGTTTCCATACGCAGTATTTT.

The sample holds a few counts of this clone. CDR3 sequence reads: CASSAQGAVTGELFF. The CDR3 DNA is TGTGCCAGCAGCGCGCAGGGGGCGGTGACCGGGGAGCTGTTTTTT. The chain uses TRBV9 and TRBJ2-2, with 8 nucleotides matching TRBD1. The V segment lost 3 bases and the J segment 5 bases; nucleotides outside the gene matches: 6. The CDR3 sequence is 15 residues long. Germline CDR1 SGDLS, CDR2 YYNGEE.

V is TRBV5-6 and J is TRBJ2-2; the match to TRBD1 covers 8 bases. CDR3 length: 15 amino acids. In germline, CDR1 is SGHDT, CDR2 YYEEEE. The J segment lost 6 bases and the V segment lost 2 bases, leaving 6 bases of the junction unmatched. The CDR3 coding sequence is TGTGCCAGCAGCTTTAGTGACAGGGGTTCCGGGGAGCTGTTTTTT. Translated, it gives CASSFSDRGSGELFF.

The chain has TRBV4-3 and TRBJ2-3; D ambiguous. Trimming took 4 bases from V and 5 from J, leaving 19 bases between them. The CDR3 has 16 amino acids. CDR1 is LGHNA and CDR2 is YSLEER in the germline V gene. The CDR3 coding sequence is TGCGCCAGCAGCCCGACCCTGACGGGTTTTTTAGATACGCAGTATTTT. This gives the protein CASSPTLTGFLDTQYF.

This chain joins TRBV25-1 and TRBJ1-1, with no clear D. The germline V gene has CDR1 MGHDK and CDR2 SYGVNS. The CDR3 consists of 15 residues. Trimming removed 5 bases at V and 2 bases at J, with 15 bases between. In DNA form, the CDR3 reads TGTGCCAGCAGTATACGGACGGCGCCAAACACTGAAGCTTTCTTT. Translated, it gives CASSIRTAPNTEAFF.

This clone was seen only a few times. A read error may produce the germline difference seen at one junction end. The gene calls are TRBV6-5 and TRBJ1-2; 8 nucleotides match TRBD1. CDR3 length: 15 residues. The germline V gene has CDR1 MNHEY and CDR2 SVGAGI. CDR3 nucleotide sequence: TGTGCCAGCAGAAGGGGGACAGGATCTAAATATGGCTACACCTTC. It encodes CASRRGTGSKYGYTF.

The chain carries TRBV2 and TRBJ1-2; D unresolved. The CDR3 spans 14 residues. Per the germline V gene, CDR1 is SNHLY and CDR2 is FYNNEI. V was clipped by 6 bases and J by 5 bases, with 16 bases between them. CDR3 region: CASSPLDGPYGYTF. Here the CDR3 DNA reads TGTGCCAGCAGCCCCCTCGACGGACCGTATGGCTACACCTTC. Based on the CDR3 plus reference TRBV2 and TRBJ1-2, the full variable domain is EPEVTQTPSHQVTQMGQEVILRCVPISNHLYFYWYRQILGQKVEFLVSFYNNEISEKSEIFDDQFSVERPDGSNFTLKIRSTKLEDSAMYFCASSPLDGPYGYTFGSGTRLTVV.

The rearrangement uses TRBV10-3 and TRBJ2-5, with 9 bases matching TRBD1. Germline values: CDR1 ENHRY, CDR2 SYGVKD. With 6 bases clipped from V and 4 bases from J, the junction kept 6 bases outside the gene matches. The CDR3 runs 14 residues. CDR3 sequence reads: CAISATGGAETQYF. CDR3 DNA: TGTGCCATCAGCGCTACAGGGGGCGCAGAGACCCAGTACTTC.

V gene TRBV4-3 combines with J gene TRBJ2-7, with D perhaps assigned TRBD1 or TRBD2 (5 bases each). V shed 3 bases and J shed 7 bases, with 16 bases lying between them. This CDR3 contains 14 residues. Germline V gene lookup returns CDR1 LGHNA and CDR2 YSLEER. The CDR3 sequence: CASSQGPVRGEQYF. CDR3 in DNA: TGCGCCAGCAGCCAGGGACCCGTCCGGGGAGAGCAGTACTTC.

V is TRBV19 and J is TRBJ1-6; 7 nucleotides line up with TRBD1. Germline V gene data show CDR1 as LNHDA and CDR2 as SQIVND (reference sequence). CDR3 length: 15 amino acids. V shed 3 bases, J shed 5 bases, and the junction held 4 bases outside the gene matches. CDR3 region: CASSIDRANNSPLHF. The CDR3, as DNA: TGTGCCAGTAGTATTGACAGGGCGAATAATTCACCCCTCCACTTT.

This chain links TRBV19 with TRBJ2-1; 11 positions match TRBD2. Germline-derived CDR1 and CDR2 are LNHDA and SQIVND (reference sequence). V was clipped by 3 bases and J by 10 bases; unmatched bases: 8. This CDR3 spans 15 amino acids. The CDR3 nucleotides are TGTGCCAGTAGTATGGGGACTAGCGGTCCGCGGGAGCAGTTCTTC. This translates into CASSMGTSGPREQFF.

The chain links TRBV27 to TRBJ2-3; 12 nucleotides align to TRBD2. CDR3 length: 17 amino acids. Germline CDR1 is MNHEY and CDR2 is SMNVEV (reference sequence). V shed 4 bases, J shed 7 bases, and the junction held 12 bases outside the gene matches. CDR3 region: CASSSWTSGMGRNTQYF. The CDR3 DNA reads TGTGCCAGCAGTTCTTGGACTAGCGGGATGGGGAGAAATACGCAGTATTTT.

The chain joins TRBV4-3 to TRBJ2-7; 7 bases fit TRBD1. This CDR3 contains 15 residues. Per germline, CDR1 LGHNA and CDR2 YSLEER. With 1 base clipped from V and 6 bases from J, the junction kept 9 bases outside the gene matches. DNA for the CDR3: TGCGCCAGCAGCCAAGCGGGAACAGGGGTACCCGAGCAGTACTTC. This codes for CASSQAGTGVPEQYF.

V gene TRBV5-1 combines with J gene TRBJ1-4; D gene ambiguous. Trimming left V 0 bases short and J 8 bases short, with 11 bases between. Germline CDR1 is SGHRS and CDR2 is YFSETQ. There are 14 residues in the CDR3. CDR3 in DNA: TGCGCCAGCAGCTTGGGAGGGTCGGAAGAAAAACTGTTTTTT. It translates to CASSLGGSEEKLFF.

This clone was counted only a few times. J is TRBJ1-3 and V is TRBV5-4, with D possibly being TRBD1 (6 bases). Per the germline V gene, CDR1 is SGHNT and CDR2 is YYREEE (reference sequence). The CDR3 extends over 15 amino acids. Trimming took 2 bases from V and 3 from J, leaving 12 bases between them. CDR3 sequence reads: CASSFGGLGGNTIYF. The DNA of the CDR3 is TGTGCCAGCAGCTTCGGGGGGCTCGGTGGAAACACCATATATTTT.

The chain couples TRBV6-5 to TRBJ2-7; D unresolved. V gave up 5 bases and J gave up 6 bases, with 8 bases separating them. CDR3 length equals 11 residues. Germline lookup yields CDR1 MNHEY and CDR2 SVGAGI. CDR3 sequence (DNA): TGTGCCAGCAGTGACGGTGCCGAGCAGTACTTC. Translation: CASSDGAEQYF.

The chain joins TRBV7-9 to TRBJ2-5, with D perhaps matching TRBD1 (5 bases). The CDR3 runs 15 residues. CDR1 SEHNR and CDR2 FQNEAQ come from the germline V gene (reference sequence). V dropped 7 bases and J dropped 1 base, with 16 bases sitting between them. CDR3 loop: CASTRVGQAQETQYF. The CDR3 nucleotides are TGTGCCAGCACTCGCGTGGGGCAGGCCCAAGAGACCCAGTACTTC.

The chain combines TRBV2 with TRBJ2-1; 8 bases are shared with TRBD2. Per germline, CDR1 SNHLY and CDR2 FYNNEI. V lost 5 bases and J lost 2; bases outside the gene matches: 5. CDR3 length equals 15 residues. The CDR3 loop is CASSSRTSPYNEQFF. CDR3 bases: TGTGCCAGCAGTAGTAGGACTAGCCCCTACAATGAGCAGTTCTTC.

The rearrangement uses TRBV10-3 and TRBJ1-6; no clear D gene. This CDR3 has 12 amino acids. The V and J ends lost 3 bases and 10 bases respectively, with 7 bases between them. Germline loops: CDR1 ENHRY, CDR2 SYGVKD. The CDR3 DNA reads as TGTGCCATCAGTGAAGGCCCATCACCCCTCCACTTT. Protein product: CAISEGPSPLHF.

The rearrangement uses TRBV5-5 and TRBJ1-2; a possible D gene is TRBD1 (6 bases). The CDR3 runs 15 residues. Between the trimmed V and J ends, which lost 0 bases and 3 bases, there was a span of 12 bases. Germline V gene sequence: CDR1 SGHKS, CDR2 YYEKEE (reference sequence). The CDR3 reads CASSLEWDTDYGYTF. The CDR3 region has the DNA TGTGCCAGCAGCTTGGAATGGGACACAGACTATGGCTACACCTTC.

The chain uses TRBV6-1 and TRBJ1-3, with no clear D. V dropped 0 bases and J dropped 3 bases, with 18 bases sitting between them. Germline CDR1 MNHNS, CDR2 SASEGT. This CDR3 contains 18 residues. CDR3 residues: CASSEALAAGSRGNTIYF. The CDR3 DNA is TGTGCCAGCAGTGAAGCGCTGGCGGCAGGCAGTCGTGGAAACACCATATATTTT.

The J gene is TRBJ1-1, the V gene TRBV18, with a possible D match to TRBD1 (5 bases). This CDR3 has 12 residues. Deletions cut 8 bases from V and 5 bases from J, with 12 bases between. The germline V gene has CDR1 KGHSH and CDR2 LQKENI. CDR3 in amino acids: CASGADRTEAFF. DNA of the CDR3: TGTGCCAGCGGGGCAGATCGGACTGAAGCTTTCTTT.

The chain links TRBV25-1 to TRBJ1-6; D is undetermined. The germline V gene encodes CDR1 MGHDK and CDR2 SYGVNS. The CDR3 is 14 residues long. The V end was cut by 9 bases, the J end by 7 bases, with 16 bases between. The CDR3: CASGSPAPNSPLHF. CDR3 bases: TGTGCCAGTGGGAGTCCTGCTCCAAATTCACCCCTCCACTTT. The full variable domain, with the rest looked up from reference TRBV25-1 and TRBJ1-6, is EADIYQTPRYLVIGTGKKITLECSQTMGHDKMYWYQQDPGMELHLIHYSYGVNSTEKGDLSSESTVSRIRTEHFPLTLESARPSHTSQYLCASGSPAPNSPLHFGNGTRLTVT.

The chain joins TRBV5-5 to TRBJ1-1; 7 positions agree with TRBD1. Germline V gene lookup returns CDR1 SGHKS and CDR2 YYEKEE (reference sequence). This CDR3 is 14 amino acids long. With 5 bases clipped from V and 5 bases from J, the junction kept 9 bases outside the gene matches. The CDR3 is CASRKNTGVTEAFF. CDR3 bases: TGTGCCAGCAGGAAAAATACAGGGGTGACTGAAGCTTTCTTT.

V usage is TRBV6-1 and J usage is TRBJ1-3, with no clear D. V was pared by 0 bases and J by 0 bases, with 12 bases between. Germline CDR1 and CDR2: MNHNS and SASEGT. CDR3 length equals 17 residues. The CDR3 coding sequence is TGTGCCAGCAGTGAAGCTTACGGCTCCCTCTCTGGAAACACCATATATTTT. It yields the protein CASSEAYGSLSGNTIYF.